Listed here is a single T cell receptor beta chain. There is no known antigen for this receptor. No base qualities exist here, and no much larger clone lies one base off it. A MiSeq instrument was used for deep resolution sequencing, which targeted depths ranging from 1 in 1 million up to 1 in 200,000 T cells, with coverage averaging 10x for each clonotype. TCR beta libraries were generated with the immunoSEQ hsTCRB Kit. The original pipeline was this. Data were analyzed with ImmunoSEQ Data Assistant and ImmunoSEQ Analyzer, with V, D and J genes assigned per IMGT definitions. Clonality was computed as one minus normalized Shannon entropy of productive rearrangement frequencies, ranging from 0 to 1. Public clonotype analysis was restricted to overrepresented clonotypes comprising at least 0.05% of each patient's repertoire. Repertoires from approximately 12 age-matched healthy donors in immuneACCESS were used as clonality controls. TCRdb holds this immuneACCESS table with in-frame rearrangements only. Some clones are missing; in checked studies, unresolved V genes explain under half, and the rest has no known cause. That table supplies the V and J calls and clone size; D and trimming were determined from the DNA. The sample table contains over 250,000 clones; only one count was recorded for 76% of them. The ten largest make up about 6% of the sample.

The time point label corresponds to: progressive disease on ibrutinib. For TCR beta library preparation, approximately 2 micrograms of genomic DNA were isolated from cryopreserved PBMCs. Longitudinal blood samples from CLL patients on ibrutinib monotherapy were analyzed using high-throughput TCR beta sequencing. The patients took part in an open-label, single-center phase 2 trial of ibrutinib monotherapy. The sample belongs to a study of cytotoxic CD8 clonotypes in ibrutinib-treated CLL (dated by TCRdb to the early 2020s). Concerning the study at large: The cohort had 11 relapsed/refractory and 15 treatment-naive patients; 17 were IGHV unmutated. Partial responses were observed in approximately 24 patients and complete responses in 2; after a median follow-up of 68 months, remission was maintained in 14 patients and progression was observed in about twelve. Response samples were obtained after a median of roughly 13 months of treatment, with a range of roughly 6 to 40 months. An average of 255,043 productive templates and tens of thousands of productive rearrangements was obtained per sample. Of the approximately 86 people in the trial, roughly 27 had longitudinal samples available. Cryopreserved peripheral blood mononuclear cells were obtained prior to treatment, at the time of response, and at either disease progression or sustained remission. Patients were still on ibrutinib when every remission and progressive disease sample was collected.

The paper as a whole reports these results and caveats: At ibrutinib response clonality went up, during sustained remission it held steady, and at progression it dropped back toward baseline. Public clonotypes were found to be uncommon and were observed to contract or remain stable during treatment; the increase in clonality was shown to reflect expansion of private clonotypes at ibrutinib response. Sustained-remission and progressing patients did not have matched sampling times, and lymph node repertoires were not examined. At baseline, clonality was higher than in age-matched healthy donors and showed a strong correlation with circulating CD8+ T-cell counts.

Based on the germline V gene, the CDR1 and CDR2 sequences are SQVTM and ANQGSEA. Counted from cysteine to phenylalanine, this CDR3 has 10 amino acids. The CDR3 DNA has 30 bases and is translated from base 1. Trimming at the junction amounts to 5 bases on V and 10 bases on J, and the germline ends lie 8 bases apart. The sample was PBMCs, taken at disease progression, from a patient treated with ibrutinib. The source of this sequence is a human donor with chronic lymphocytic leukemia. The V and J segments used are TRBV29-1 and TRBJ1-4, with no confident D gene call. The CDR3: CSVKNTKLFF. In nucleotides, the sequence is TGCAGCGTTAAAAATACAAAACTGTTTTTT.